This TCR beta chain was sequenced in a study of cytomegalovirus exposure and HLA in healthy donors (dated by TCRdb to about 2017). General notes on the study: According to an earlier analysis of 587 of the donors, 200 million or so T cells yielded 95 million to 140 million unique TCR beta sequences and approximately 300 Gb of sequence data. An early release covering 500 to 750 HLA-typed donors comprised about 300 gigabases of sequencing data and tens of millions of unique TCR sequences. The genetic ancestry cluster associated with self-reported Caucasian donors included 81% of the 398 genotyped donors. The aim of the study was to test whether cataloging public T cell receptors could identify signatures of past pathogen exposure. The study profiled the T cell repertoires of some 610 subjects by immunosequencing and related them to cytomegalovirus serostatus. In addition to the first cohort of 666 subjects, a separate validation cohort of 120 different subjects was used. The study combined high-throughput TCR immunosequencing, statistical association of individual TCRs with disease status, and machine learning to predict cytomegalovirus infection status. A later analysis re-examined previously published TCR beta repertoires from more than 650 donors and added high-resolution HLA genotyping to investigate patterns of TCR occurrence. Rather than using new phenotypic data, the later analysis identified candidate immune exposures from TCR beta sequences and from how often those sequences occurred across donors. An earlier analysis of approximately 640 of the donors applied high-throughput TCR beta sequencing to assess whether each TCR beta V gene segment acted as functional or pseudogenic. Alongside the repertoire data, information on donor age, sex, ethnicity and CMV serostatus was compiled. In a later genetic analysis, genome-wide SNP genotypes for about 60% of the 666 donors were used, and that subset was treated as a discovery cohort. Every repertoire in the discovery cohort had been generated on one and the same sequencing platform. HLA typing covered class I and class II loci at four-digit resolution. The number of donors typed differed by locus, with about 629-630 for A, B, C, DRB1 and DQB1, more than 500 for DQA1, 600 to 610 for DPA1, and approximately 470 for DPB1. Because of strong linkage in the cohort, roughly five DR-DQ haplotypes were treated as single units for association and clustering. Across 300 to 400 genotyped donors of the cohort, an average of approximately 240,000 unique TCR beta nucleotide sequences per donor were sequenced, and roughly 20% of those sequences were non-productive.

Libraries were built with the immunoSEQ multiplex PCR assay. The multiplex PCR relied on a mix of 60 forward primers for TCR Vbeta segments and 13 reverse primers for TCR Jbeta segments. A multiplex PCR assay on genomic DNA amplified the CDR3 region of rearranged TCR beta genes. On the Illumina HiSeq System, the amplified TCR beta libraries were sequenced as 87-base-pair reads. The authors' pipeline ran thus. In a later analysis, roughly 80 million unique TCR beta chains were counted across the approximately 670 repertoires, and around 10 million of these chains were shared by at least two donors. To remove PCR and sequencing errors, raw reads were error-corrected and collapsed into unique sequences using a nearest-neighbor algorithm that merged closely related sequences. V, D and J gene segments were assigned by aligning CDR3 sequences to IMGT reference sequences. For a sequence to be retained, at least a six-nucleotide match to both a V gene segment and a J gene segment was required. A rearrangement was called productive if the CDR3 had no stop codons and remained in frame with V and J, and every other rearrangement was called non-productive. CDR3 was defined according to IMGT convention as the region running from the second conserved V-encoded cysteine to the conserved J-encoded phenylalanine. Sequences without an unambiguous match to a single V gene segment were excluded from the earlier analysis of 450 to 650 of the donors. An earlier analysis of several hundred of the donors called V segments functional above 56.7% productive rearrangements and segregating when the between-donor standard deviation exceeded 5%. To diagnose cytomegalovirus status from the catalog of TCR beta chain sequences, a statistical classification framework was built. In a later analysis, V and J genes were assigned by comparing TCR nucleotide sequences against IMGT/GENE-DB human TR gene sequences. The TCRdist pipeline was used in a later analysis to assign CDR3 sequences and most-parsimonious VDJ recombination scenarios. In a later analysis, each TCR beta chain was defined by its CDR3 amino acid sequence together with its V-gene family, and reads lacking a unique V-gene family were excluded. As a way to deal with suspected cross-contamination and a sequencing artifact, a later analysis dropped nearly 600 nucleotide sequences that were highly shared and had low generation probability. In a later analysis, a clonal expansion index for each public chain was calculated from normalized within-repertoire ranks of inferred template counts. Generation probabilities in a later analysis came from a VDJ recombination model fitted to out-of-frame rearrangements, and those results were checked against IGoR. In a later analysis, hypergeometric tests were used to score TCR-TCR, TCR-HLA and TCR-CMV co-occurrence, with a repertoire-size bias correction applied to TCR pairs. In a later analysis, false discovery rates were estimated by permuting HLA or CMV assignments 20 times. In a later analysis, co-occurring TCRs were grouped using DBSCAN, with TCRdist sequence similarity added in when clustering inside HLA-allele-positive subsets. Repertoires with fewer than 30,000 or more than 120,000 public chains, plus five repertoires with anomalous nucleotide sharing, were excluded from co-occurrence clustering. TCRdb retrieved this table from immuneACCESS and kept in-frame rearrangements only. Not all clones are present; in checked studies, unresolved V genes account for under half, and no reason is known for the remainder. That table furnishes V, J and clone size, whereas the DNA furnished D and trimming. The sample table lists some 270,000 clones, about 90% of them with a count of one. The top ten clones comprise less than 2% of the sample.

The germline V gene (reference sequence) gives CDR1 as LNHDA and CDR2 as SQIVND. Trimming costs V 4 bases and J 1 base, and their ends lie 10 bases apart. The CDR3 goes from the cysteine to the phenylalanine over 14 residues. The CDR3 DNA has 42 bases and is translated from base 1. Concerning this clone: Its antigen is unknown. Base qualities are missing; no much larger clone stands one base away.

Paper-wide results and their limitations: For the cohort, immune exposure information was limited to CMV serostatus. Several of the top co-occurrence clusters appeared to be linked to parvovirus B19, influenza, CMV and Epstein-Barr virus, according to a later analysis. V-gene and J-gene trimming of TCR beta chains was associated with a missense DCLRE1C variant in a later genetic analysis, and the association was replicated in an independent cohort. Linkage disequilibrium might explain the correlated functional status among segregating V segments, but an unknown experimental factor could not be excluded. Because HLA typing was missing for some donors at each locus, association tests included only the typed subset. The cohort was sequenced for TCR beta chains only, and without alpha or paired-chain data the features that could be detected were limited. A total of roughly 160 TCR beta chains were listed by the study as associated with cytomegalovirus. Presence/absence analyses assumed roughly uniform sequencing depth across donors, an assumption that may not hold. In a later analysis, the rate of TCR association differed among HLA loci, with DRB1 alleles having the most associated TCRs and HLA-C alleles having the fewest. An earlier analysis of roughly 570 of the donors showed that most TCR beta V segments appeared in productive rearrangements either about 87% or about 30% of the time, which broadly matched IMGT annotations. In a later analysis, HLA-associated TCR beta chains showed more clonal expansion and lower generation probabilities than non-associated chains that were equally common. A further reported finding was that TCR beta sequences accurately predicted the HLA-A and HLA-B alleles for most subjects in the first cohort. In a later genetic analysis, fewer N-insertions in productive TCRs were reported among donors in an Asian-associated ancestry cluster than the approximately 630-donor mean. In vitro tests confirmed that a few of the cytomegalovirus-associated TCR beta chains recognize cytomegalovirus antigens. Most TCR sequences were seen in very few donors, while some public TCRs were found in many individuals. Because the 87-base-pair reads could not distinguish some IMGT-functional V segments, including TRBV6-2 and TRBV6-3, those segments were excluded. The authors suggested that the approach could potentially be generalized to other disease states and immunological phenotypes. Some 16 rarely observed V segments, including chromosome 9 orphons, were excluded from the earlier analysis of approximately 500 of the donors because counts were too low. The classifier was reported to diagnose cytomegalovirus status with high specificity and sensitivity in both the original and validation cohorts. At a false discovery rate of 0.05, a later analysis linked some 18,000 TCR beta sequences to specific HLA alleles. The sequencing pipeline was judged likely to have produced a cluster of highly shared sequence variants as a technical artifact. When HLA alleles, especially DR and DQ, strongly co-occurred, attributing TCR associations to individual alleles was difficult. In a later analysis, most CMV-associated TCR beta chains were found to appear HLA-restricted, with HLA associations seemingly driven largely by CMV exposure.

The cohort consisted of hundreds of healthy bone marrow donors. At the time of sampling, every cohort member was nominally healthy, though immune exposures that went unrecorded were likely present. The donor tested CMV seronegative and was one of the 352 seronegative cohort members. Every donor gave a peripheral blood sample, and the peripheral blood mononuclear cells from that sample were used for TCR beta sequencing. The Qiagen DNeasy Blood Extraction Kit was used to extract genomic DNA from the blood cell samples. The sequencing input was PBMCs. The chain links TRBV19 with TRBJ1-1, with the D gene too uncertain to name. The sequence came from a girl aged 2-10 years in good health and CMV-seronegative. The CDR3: CASSKIYRNTEAFF. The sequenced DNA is TGTGCCAGTAGTAAAATTTACAGGAACACTGAAGCTTTCTTT.